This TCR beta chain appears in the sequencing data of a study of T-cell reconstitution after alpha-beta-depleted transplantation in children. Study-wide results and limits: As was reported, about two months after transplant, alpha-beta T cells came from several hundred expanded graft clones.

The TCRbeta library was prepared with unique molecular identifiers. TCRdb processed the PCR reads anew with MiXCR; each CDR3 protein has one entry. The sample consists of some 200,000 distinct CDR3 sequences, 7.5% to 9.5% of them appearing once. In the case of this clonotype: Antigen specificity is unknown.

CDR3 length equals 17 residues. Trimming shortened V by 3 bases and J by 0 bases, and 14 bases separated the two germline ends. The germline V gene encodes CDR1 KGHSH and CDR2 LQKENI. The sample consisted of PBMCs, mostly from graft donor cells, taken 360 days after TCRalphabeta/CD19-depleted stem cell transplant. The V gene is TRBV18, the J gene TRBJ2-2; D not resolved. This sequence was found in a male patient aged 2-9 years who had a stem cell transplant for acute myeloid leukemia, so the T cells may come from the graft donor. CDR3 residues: CASSPGRVMANTGELFF. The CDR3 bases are TGTGCCAGCTCACCGGGCCGGGTGATGGCGAACACCGGGGAGCTGTTTTTT.